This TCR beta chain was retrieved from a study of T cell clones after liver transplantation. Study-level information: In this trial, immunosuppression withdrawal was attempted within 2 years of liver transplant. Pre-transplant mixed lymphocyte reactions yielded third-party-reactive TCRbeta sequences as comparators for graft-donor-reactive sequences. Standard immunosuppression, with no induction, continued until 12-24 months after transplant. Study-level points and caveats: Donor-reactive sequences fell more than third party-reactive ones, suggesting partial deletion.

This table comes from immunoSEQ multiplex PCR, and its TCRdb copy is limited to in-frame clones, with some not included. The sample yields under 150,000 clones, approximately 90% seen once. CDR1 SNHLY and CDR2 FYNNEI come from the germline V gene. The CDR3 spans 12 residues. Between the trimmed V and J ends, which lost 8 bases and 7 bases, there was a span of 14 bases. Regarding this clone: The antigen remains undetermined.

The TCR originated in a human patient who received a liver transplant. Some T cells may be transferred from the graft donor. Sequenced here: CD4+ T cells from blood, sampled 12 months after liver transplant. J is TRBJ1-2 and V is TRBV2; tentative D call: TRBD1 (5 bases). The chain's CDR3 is CASGTGLPGYTF. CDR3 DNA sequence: TGTGCCAGCGGTACAGGACTGCCTGGCTACACCTTC.